This TCR beta chain was found in a study of blood T cell repertoires in COVID-19. Study overall: T cells, B-cell-depleted T cells, or PBMCs provided the cDNA or gDNA that served as material.

Germline CDR1 GTSNPN, CDR2 SVGIG (reference sequence). The length of the CDR3 is 17 residues. Germline trimming cut 3 bases from V and 4 bases from J; bases unmatched to any gene: 15. Authors' processing steps: The authors estimated nucleated cell counts from reference gene primer amplification. Method: immunoSEQ multiplex PCR; TCRdb's copy keeps in-frame clones and lacks some. D and trimming were read from the DNA, whereas the V and J calls and clone size are those reported in that table. The sample has fewer than 400,000 clones, 65% to 85% seen once. The rearrangement joins TRBV30 to TRBJ1-3; 7 bases map to TRBD1. The receptor was isolated from a man aged 25-45 years with active or convalescent COVID-19. Source material: peripheral blood. The CDR3, as DNA: TGTGCCTGGAGAATCAGGGGGAGTGAGTTTTCCGGAAACACCATATATTTT. This translates into CAWRIRGSEFSGNTIYF.